Below, one TCR beta chain is given with its context. In its sample, this clone was seen once. Its antigen has not been determined. Base qualities are missing; no much larger clone stands one base away. Donors were healthy HIV-negative adults with no recently reported acute infections or vaccinations. Every donor was a Caucasian adult residing in Nashville, Tennessee, USA. Magnetic negative selection was used to enrich CD4+ T cells, after which naive cells were positively selected on CD45RA and the negative fraction became the memory subset. Blood was obtained by leukapheresis, after which PBMCs were separated by Ficoll-Histopaque density gradient centrifugation and cryopreserved in liquid nitrogen vapor phase. Purity and quantity of every magnetically sorted T cell population were checked by analytical flow cytometry. Each sorted fraction had its genomic DNA isolated and then quantified by UV absorbance on a Nanodrop 2000c.

Taken from cysteine to phenylalanine, the CDR3 has 15 residues. Only the CDR3 part of the read is kept: 45 bases, read in frame from the first base. CDR1 and CDR2 were assigned from the germline V gene (reference sequence) as MNHEY and SMNVEV. Trimming takes 1 base from V and 2 bases from J, and the germline ends sit 10 bases apart. This entry is derived from a study of shared clonotypes between healthy human individuals (dated by TCRdb to 2018 to 2020). General notes on the study: A couple of women and a few men aged 18 to 49 years were included in the cohort. For each donor, CD4 naive and CD4 memory were each given three plates, CD8 naive was given two plates, and CD8 memory was given one plate. The study deeply sequenced blood TCR repertoires of about 5 healthy adults to estimate repertoire size and the extent of clonotype sharing between individuals. To increase sequencing depth and limit assay-specific biases, different laboratories used diverse techniques to prepare libraries and sequence TCR repertoires. Leukapheresis yielded between about 0.9 and 9.5 billion PBMCs per donor.

Using the deep immunoSEQ assay, TCR CDR3 regions were amplified from genomic DNA by multiplex PCR. Genomic DNA extracted from each cell subset was distributed evenly over all wells of several immunoSEQ 96-well plates, and each plate served as one replicate. For sorted subsets, each replicate PCR was loaded with about 0.2 ug genomic DNA, equivalent to some 27,000 T cell genomes. The purified libraries were quantified using a Qubit 3.0 fluorometer, sized with a Bioanalyzer 2100, and then quantified again using the KAPA Library Quantification kit. Every immunoSEQ 96-well plate was sequenced on a dedicated single-read 150-cycle Illumina NextSeq 550 flow cell. As for how the authors treated the data: Because the immunoSEQ output included only junctional sequences and no quality scores, the filtering could not be the same as the filtering used for full-length reads. To assign V/J genes and CDR3, sequences were annotated against IMGT germline references using PyIR, a Python wrapper for IgBLAST v1.9. Any read was removed if the V/J assignment was weak (E-value above 1e-6), the CDR3 was missing, or the read contained stop codons, out-of-frame junctions, or ambiguous translated residues. V3J clonotypes were defined as sequences sharing the same inferred V gene, J gene, and CDR3 amino acid sequence. To compute the percentage overlap between repertoires, the number of shared unique clonotypes was divided by the size of the smaller repertoire. RTK rarefaction, the Chao1 estimator, and Recon v2.1 estimates of unobserved clonotypes were used to assess repertoire richness. OLGA was used to compute generation probabilities for all TCRbeta clonotypes that the gDNA method yielded from four donors. The table was pulled from immuneACCESS by TCRdb, which kept in-frame rearrangements only. Such tables lose some clones; where checked, under half of the loss comes from unresolved V genes, and the rest has no known cause. V and J calls plus clone size are reproduced from that table; the DNA served to infer D and trimming. The sample data list over 850,000 clones, and approximately 80% of these were observed just once. The ten largest clonotypes hold roughly 0.56% of the sample.

Results the study describes overall, beyond this receptor: Larger estimated clonotype richness was generally found for naive subsets than for memory subsets. Sampling was restricted to blood, and TCR repertoires in tissue are likely to differ from TCR repertoires in blood. Incomplete sequencing was indicated by rarefaction of sorted-subset datasets, despite the large sequencing depth. When a handful of donors were compared, the shared fraction of clonotypes was about 5.4% for naive CD4, approximately 3.3% for naive CD8, 2.3% for memory CD4, and 0.35% to 0.5% for memory CD8. Because the study included a small number of donors, the genetic and exposure-history diversity represented was limited. Higher generation probabilities were observed for clonotypes shared by all four sorted-subset donors than for non-shared clonotypes. Pairwise subsampling led to the expectation that sequencing depth would affect the degree of clonotype sharing among donors.

The chain joins TRBV27 to TRBJ2-3; too little of a D gene remains to name it. This TCR was sampled from a man aged 18 to 35 in good health. Some clones in this sample may be carry-over from other donors' samples. Specimen: memory CD4+ T cells from PBMCs. The sample's cell subset or site label, in plain terms: CD45RA-negative fraction. This receptor has the CDR3 CASSLLGMYTDTQYF. Read as DNA, the sequence is TGTGCCAGCAGTTTATTAGGAATGTACACAGATACGCAGTATTTT.